This TCR beta chain comes out of a study of blood T cell repertoires in COVID-19. Study overall: T cells, B-cell-depleted T cells, or PBMCs provided the cDNA or gDNA that served as material.

In germline, CDR1 is LGHDT, CDR2 YNNKEL (reference sequence). The CDR3 runs to 14 residues. With 4 bases removed from V and 3 bases from J, the gap between germline ends came to 10 bases. Assay used: immunoSEQ multiplex PCR; TCRdb lists only in-frame clones, some missing. The repertoire includes about 210,000 clones, 90% to 95% of them detected once, and approximately 1.2% sits in the top ten. The sequence came from a man younger than 45 with acute or convalescent COVID-19. The chain couples TRBV3-1 (or the pseudogene TRBV3-2) to TRBJ2-1, with a tentative D call TRBD2 (5 bases). Sample: peripheral blood. CDR3 DNA: TGTGCCAGCAGCCGAGGAGGCAGCTACAATGAGCAGTTCTTC. It codes for CASSRGGSYNEQFF.